The 14 T cell receptor beta chains below all came from one sample that was sequenced in a study of T-cell memory formation after mild COVID-19. TCRdb redid the calling of the 5' RACE reads with MiXCR, one entry per CDR3 protein. The data hold about 100,000 distinct CDR3 sequences, with around 10% observed a single time. The sequenced sample was PBMCs or a T cell subset sorted from them (not recorded which). The origin of the receptors is a man aged 18 to 30 who had mild COVID-19 (a few samples of this study predate the infection). Cell type and time point are not known.

This clonotype was seen repeatedly, ten times or more. The chain carries TRBV4-3 and TRBJ1-6; 8 nucleotides agree with TRBD1. From germline, CDR1 is LGHNA and CDR2 YSLEER. CDR3 length: 15 residues. The V segment lost 0 bases and the J segment 10 bases; nucleotides outside the gene matches: 5. CDR3 nucleotide sequence: TGCGCCAGCAGCCAAGATGGGACAGGTTCGTCACCCCTCCACTTT. Protein sequence: CASSQDGTGSSPLHF.

The gene calls are TRBV4-2 and TRBJ2-1; D not resolved. Trimming left V 3 bases short and J 5 bases short, with 14 bases between. The CDR3 consists of 15 residues. Germline lookup yields CDR1 LGHNA and CDR2 YNFKEQ. In DNA, the CDR3 is TGTGCCAGCAGCCACTTGCAGGAGACAAACAATGAGCAGTTCTTC. It yields the protein CASSHLQETNNEQFF.

This clonotype occurred a few times. This chain links TRBV11-2 with TRBJ1-3; D unclear. V shed 3 bases and J shed 1 base, with 10 bases lying between them. The CDR3 totals 15 residues. From germline, CDR1 is SGHAT and CDR2 FQNNGV. CDR3 amino acids: CASSFGSFSGNTIYF. DNA of the CDR3: TGTGCCAGCAGCTTCGGTAGTTTTTCTGGAAACACCATATATTTT.

A few counts support this clonotype. The chain is built from TRBV20-1 and TRBJ1-1, with TRBD1 as a possible D gene (5 bases). Trimming pared 6 bases from V and 5 bases from J, leaving 25 bases between. Germline V lookup: CDR1 DFQATT, CDR2 SNEGSKA (reference sequence). The CDR3 extends over 16 amino acids. The CDR3 DNA follows: TGCAGTGCCGATGAAGCCTCACGAGGGACCTGGACTGAAGCTTTCTTT. Protein: CSADEASRGTWTEAFF.

This clonotype was counted only a few times. V usage is TRBV29-1 and J usage is TRBJ2-6, with D perhaps assigned TRBD1 or TRBD2 (5 bases each). CDR1 is SQVTM, CDR2 ANQGSEA, per germline. This CDR3 has 14 residues. Trimming left V 3 bases short and J 4 bases short, with 10 bases between. Written as DNA, the CDR3 is TGCAGCGTTGATTTCGGGGACGGGGCCAACGTCCTGACTTTC. Amino acids: CSVDFGDGANVLTF.

Concerning this clonotype: Sequence at one end of the junction differs from germline and may be a read error. The V gene is TRBV3-1, the J gene TRBJ2-1; TRBD2 matches 13 bases. CDR3 length: 17 residues. CDR1 and CDR2 (germline): LGHDT, YNNKEL (reference sequence). The DNA of the CDR3 is TGTGCCAGCAGCCAGGGACTAGCGGGGAGCTCCTACACTGAGCAGTTCTTC. Translating it yields CASSQGLAGSSYTEQFF.

The table lists this clonotype with a few counts. The chain employs TRBV15 and TRBJ2-7, with D tentatively TRBD1 (5 bases). The V and J ends lost 0 bases and 3 bases respectively, with 9 bases between them. Germline V gene sequence: CDR1 LNHNV, CDR2 YYDKDF (reference sequence). The CDR3 runs 14 residues. The CDR3 DNA follows: TGTGCCACCAGCAGAGATGACAGTTACTACGAGCAGTACGTC. This translates into CATSRDDSYYEQYV.

This clonotype occurred a few times. This chain joins TRBV20-1 and TRBJ2-1, with D maybe TRBD1 (5 bases). The germline gives CDR1 DFQATT, CDR2 SNEGSKA (reference sequence). This CDR3 is 13 amino acids long. V was clipped by 1 base and J by 5 bases, with 9 bases between them. In DNA form, the CDR3 reads TGCAGTGCTAGAGGGACGGACAACAATGAGCAGTTCTTC. Translating it yields CSARGTDNNEQFF.

This clonotype was seen more than once but under ten times. This chain links TRBV5-8 with TRBJ2-3; 8 positions agree with TRBD1. Germline V CDR1 and CDR2: SGHTS, YDEGEE. Losses at the gene ends were 3 bases for V and 4 bases for J; bases not matched to a gene: 7. The CDR3 contains 15 residues. CDR3 DNA: TGTGCCAGCAGCTCTACCGGGACAGGAGCAGATACGCAGTATTTT. Residues: CASSSTGTGADTQYF.

This clonotype was picked up many times. V gene TRBV6-6 combines with J gene TRBJ2-2; D gene uncertain. Germline V gives CDR1 MNHNY, CDR2 SVGAGI (reference sequence). The CDR3 has 13 amino acids. V gave up 2 bases and J gave up 5 bases, with 6 bases separating them. The CDR3 protein is CASSYGPTGELFF. DNA for the CDR3: TGTGCCAGCAGTTACGGACCGACCGGGGAGCTGTTTTTT.

This clonotype showed up just a few times. This chain joins TRBV12-3 or TRBV12-4 and TRBJ2-1; D is uncertain. Trimming removed 4 bases at V and 9 bases at J, with 7 bases between. This CDR3 spans 11 amino acids. The CDR3 nucleotides read TGTGCCAGCAGTTGGAATGTTGAGCAGTTCTTC. Amino acids: CASSWNVEQFF.

The CDR3 loop reads CASSLAGGFDEQFF. CDR3 sequence (DNA): TGTGCCAGCAGTTTAGCGGGTGGATTCGATGAGCAGTTCTTC. The chain uses TRBV12-3 or TRBV12-4 and TRBJ2-1; the D is unclear. The CDR3 is 14 residues long. Trimming removed 0 bases from V and 8 bases from J, with 11 bases in between.

This clonotype has just a few counts. The rearrangement joins TRBV27 to TRBJ1-5; TRBD1 is a possible D gene (5 bases). This CDR3 is 14 amino acids long. Trimming took off 3 bases at V and 4 bases at J, with 10 bases between the two ends. Per germline, CDR1 MNHEY and CDR2 SMNVEV (reference sequence). CDR3 nucleotides: TGTGCCAGCAGTTTGGGGCAGCTTAATCAGCCCCAGCATTTT. It translates to CASSLGQLNQPQHF.

Written as DNA, the CDR3 is TGTGCCAGCAGCTTAGGACAGGGGTTTTCCGAGCAGTTCTTC. It translates to CASSLGQGFSEQFF. The gene calls are TRBV11-3 and TRBJ2-1; 8 bases match TRBD1. Germline V gene sequence: CDR1 SGHNT, CDR2 YENEEA. This CDR3 has 14 residues. With V trimmed by 1 base and J by 10 bases, 6 bases remained unmatched.